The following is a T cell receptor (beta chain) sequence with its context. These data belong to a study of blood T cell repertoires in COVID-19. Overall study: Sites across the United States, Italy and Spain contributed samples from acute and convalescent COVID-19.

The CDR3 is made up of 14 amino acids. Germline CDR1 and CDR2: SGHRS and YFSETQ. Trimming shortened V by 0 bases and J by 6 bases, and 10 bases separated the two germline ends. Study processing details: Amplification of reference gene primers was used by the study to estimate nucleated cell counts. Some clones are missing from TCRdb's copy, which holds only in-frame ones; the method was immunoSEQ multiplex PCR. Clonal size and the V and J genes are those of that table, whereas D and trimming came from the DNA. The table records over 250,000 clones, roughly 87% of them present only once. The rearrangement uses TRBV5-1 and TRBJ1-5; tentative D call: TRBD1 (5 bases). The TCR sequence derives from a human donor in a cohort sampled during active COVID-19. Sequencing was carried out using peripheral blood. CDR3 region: CASSLVGGSQPQHF. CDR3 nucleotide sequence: TGCGCCAGCAGCTTGGTGGGGGGAAGTCAGCCCCAGCATTTT.